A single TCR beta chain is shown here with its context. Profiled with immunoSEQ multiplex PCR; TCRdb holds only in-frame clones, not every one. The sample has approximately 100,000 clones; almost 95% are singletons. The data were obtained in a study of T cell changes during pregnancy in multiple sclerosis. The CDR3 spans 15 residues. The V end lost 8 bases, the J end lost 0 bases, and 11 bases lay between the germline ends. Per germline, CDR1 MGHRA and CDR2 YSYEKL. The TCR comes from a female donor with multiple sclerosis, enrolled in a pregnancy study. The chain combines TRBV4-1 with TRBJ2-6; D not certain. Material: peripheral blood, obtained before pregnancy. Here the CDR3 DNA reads TGCGCCAGCGCCCCGATACACTCTGGGGCCAACGTCCTGACTTTC. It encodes CASAPIHSGANVLTF.